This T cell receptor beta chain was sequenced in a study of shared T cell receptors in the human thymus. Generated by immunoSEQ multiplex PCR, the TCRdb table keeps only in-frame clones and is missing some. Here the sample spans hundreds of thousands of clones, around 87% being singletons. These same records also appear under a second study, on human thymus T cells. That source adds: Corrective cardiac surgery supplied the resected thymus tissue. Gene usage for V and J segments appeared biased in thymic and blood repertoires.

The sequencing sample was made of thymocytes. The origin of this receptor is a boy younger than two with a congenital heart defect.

The CDR3 coding sequence is TGTGCCAGCAGCCTACCACTAGGGAGGGGGATTCAGGATTCACCCCTCCACTTT. It codes for CASSLPLGRGIQDSPLHF. This chain joins TRBV14 and TRBJ1-6; a weak D match, TRBD1 (6 bases). V lost 4 bases to trimming and J lost 8 bases, with 24 bases between them. The germline gives CDR1 SGHDN, CDR2 FVKESK. CDR3 length: 18 residues.